This T cell receptor beta chain was sequenced during a study of Graves' ophthalmopathy and Graves' hyperthyroidism. Amplification of the TCR beta CDR3 regions used RNA transcripts (as template). RT-PCR was first run with HTBI primers, then multiplex PCR in a second round. MiXCR, run by TCRdb on the multiplex PCR reads, gives a single entry per CDR3 protein. The sample yields 600,000 to 700,000 distinct CDR3 sequences, approximately 39% seen once. Out of 7.5 to 10 ml of fresh peripheral blood, PBMCs were obtained. V lost 6 bases to trimming and J lost 4 bases, with 15 bases between them. This CDR3 is 14 amino acids long. This clonotype was recorded many times.

J is TRBJ1-2 and V is TRBV12-3 or TRBV12-4; D might be TRBD1 (6 bases). The TCR was taken from an adult man with Graves' ophthalmopathy. Input material: peripheral blood. CDR3 region: CASRNSGHLYGYTF. Here the CDR3 DNA reads TGTGCCAGCAGAAATTCGGGACACCTCTATGGCTACACCTTC.